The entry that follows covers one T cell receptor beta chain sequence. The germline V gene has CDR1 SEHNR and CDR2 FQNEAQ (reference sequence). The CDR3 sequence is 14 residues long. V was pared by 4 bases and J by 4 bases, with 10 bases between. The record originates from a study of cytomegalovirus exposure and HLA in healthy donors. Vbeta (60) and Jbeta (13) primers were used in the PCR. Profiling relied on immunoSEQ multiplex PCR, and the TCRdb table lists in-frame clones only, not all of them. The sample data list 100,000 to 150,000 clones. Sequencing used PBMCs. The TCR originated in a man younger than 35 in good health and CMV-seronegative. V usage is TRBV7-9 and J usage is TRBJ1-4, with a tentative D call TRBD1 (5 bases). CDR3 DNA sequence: TGTGCCAGCAGCTCAGGGTATAATAATGAAAAACTGTTTTTT. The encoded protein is CASSSGYNNEKLFF.